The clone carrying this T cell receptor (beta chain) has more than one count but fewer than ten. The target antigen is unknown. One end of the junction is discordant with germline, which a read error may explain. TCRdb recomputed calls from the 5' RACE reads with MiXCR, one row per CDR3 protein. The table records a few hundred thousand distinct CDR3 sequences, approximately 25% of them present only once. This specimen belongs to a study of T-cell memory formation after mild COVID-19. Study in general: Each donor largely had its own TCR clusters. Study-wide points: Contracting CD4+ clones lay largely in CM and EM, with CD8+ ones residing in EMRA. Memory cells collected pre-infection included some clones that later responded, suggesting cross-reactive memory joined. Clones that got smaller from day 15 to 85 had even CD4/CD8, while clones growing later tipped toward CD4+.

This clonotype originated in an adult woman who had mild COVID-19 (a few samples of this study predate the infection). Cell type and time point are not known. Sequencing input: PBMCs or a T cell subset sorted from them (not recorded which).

The CDR3 nucleotides are TGTGCCGGCAGGGGGGCCTCCTATAATTCACCCCTCCACTTT. This encodes CAGRGASYNSPLHF. V is TRBV6-1 and J is TRBJ1-6, with 7 bases fitting TRBD1. The length of the CDR3 is 14 residues. Germline V gives CDR1 MNHNS, CDR2 SASEGT.